This TCR beta chain appears in the sequencing data of a study of CD8 T cells in Susac syndrome. It was with random hexamers that 0.5 to 1 ug RNA was reverse transcribed. From the immunoSEQ multiplex PCR reads, TCRdb called clonotypes with MiXCR, one entry per CDR3 protein. This table has 100,000 to 150,000 distinct CDR3 sequences, about 93% appearing once. The CDR3 loop spans 15 amino acids. The V gene end was trimmed by 6 bases and the J gene end by 4 bases; junction bases not matched to a gene: 5. The germline V gene encodes CDR1 SGHTA and CDR2 FQGTGA. The sequenced sample consisted of CD8+ T cells from PBMCs. This sequence was found in a human donor with Susac syndrome. The chain has TRBV7-3 and TRBJ2-2, with 10 bases matching TRBD1. CDR3 DNA: TGTGCCAGCAGTGAGACAGGGGGCATCACCGGGGAGCTGTTTTTT. It encodes CASSETGGITGELFF.